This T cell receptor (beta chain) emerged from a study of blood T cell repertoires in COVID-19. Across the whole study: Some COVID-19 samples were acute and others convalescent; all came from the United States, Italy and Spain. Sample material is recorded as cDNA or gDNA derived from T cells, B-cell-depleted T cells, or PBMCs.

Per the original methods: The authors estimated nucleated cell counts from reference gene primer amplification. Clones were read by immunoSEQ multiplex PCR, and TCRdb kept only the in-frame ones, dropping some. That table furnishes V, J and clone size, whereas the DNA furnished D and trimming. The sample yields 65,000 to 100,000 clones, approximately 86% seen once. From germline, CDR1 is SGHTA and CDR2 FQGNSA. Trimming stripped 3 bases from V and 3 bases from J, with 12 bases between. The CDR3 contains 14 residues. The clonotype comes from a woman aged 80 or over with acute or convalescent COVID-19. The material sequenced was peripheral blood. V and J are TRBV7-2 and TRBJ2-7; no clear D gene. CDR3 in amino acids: CASSFLVGVYEQYF. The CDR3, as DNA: TGTGCCAGCAGCTTCCTTGTCGGAGTCTACGAGCAGTACTTC.